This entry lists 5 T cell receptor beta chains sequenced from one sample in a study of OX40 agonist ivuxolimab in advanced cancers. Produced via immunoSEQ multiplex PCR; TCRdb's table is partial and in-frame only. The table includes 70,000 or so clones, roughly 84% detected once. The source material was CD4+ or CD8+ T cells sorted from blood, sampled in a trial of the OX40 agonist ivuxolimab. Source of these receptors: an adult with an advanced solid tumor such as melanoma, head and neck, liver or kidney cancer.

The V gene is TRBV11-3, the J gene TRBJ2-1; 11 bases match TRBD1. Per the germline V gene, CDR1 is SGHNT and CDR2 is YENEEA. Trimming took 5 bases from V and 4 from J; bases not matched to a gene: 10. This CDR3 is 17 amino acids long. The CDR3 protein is CASSHTRRDRGYNEQFF. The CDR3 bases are TGTGCCAGCAGCCACACGCGCCGGGACAGGGGGTACAATGAGCAGTTCTTC.

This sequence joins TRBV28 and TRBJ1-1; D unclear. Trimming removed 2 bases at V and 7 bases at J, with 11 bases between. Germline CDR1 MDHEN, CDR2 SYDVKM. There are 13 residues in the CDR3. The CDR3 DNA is TGTGCCAGCAGTTTAGGTGTCAGTTTTGAAGCTTTCTTT. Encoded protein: CASSLGVSFEAFF.

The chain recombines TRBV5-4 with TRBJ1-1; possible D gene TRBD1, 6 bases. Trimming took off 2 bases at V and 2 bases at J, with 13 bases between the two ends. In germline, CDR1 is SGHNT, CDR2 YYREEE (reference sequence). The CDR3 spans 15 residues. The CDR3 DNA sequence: TGTGCCAGCAGCTTCGGGGACGGGGGCAACACTGAAGCTTTCTTT. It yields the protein CASSFGDGGNTEAFF. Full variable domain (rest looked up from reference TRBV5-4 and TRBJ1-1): ETGVTQSPTHLIKTRGQQVTLRCSSQSGHNTVSWYQQALGQGPQFIFQYYREEENGRGNFPPRFSGLQFPNYSSELNVNALELDDSALYLCASSFGDGGNTEAFFGQGTRLTVV.

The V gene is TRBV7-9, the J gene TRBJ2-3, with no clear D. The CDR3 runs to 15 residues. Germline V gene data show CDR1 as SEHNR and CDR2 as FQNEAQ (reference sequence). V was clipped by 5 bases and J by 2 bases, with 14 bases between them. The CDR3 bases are TGTGCCAGCAGCCTCGGCGGACCCGACACAGATACGCAGTATTTT. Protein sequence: CASSLGGPDTDTQYF.

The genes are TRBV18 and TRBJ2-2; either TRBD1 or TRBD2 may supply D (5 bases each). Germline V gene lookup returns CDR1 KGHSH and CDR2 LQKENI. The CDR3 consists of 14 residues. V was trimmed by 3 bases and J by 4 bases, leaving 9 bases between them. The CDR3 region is CASSPGPGTGELFF. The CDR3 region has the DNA TGTGCCAGCTCACCGGGACCGGGCACCGGGGAGCTGTTTTTT.